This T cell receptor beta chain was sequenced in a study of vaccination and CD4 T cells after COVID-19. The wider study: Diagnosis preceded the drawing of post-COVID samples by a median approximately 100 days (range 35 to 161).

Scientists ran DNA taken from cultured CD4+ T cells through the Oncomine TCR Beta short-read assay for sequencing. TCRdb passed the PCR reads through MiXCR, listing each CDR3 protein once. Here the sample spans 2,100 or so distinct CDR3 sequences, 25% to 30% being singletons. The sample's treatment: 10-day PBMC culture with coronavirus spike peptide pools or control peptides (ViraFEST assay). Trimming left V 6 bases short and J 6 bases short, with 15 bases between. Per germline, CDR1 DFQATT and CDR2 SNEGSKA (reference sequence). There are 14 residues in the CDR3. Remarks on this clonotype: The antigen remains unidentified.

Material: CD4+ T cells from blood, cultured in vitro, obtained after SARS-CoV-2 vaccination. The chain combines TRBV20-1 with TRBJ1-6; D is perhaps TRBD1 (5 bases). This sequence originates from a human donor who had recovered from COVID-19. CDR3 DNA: TGCAGTGCCCCCCTGTCAGGGTTTAATTCACCCCTCCACTTT. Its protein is CSAPLSGFNSPLHF.